Given below is one T cell receptor beta chain in context. Its antigen is not identified. Total RNA extraction produced at least 5 micrograms (per sample) for the study. Alongside a J-beta primer mix, a sample-barcoded 5' primer served in a second PCR lasting about 7 to 11 cycles. TCRdb reprocessed the 5' RACE reads via MiXCR and lists one record per CDR3 protein. Of approximately 780,000 distinct CDR3 sequences detected, 20% to 30% appear once; the ten largest clones hold 3%. This sample is part of a study of blood T cells in healthy people across ages. Study results and limitations: CMV status of donors was not determined, possibly confounding expanded clonotype changes.

The same specimen was also included in a second study, on T cells of mothers and their children. From that paper: A few healthy Caucasian mothers served as donors, and their six children did as well. Input to cDNA synthesis comprised all extracted RNA, at a ratio of roughly 1.5 ug per 15 ul.

The sequence came from a boy younger than 18 in good health. Sequenced sample: blood.

The DNA of the CDR3 is TGCAGTGCCCCCAGGGAAACTGAAGCTTTCTTT. Translated: CSAPRETEAFF. This chain joins TRBV20-1 and TRBJ1-1, with a possible D match to TRBD1 (5 bases). The CDR3 is 11 amino acids. Trimming removed 6 bases at V and 5 bases at J, with 10 bases between. Germline V gives CDR1 DFQATT, CDR2 SNEGSKA (reference sequence).